These T cell receptor beta chains were read from a single sample in a study of blood T cells in healthy people across ages. TCRdb re-called the 5' RACE reads with MiXCR, one entry per CDR3 protein. Of roughly 500,000 distinct CDR3 sequences detected, approximately 25% appear once; the ten largest clones hold approximately 18%. Sequencing was done on a sample of blood. All receptors come from a woman aged 65 to 85 in good health. Each CDR3 is given with its conserved first and last residue. The D gene is left open where the match is weak. A row's size may be missing; if present it is once, few, many or a size class.

j_call v_call clone_size d_call cdr3_nt cdr3_aa
TRBJ2-5 TRBV4-3 NA TRBD2 TGCGCCAGCAGCCCTCAAATGGCGGGGGGCCAAGAGACCCAGTACTTC CASSPQMAGGQETQYF
TRBJ2-3 TRBV20-1 few NA TGCAGTAGGCTGGATTCAAGCACAGATACGCAGTATTTT CSRLDSSTDTQYF
TRBJ2-2 TRBV10-2 NA NA TGCGCCAGTCGACTAAATGTAGCCGGGGAGCTGTTTTTT CASRLNVAGELFF
TRBJ2-5 TRBV7-2 NA NA TGTGCCAGCGCGGAGTTGGAGACCCAGTACTTC CASAELETQYF
TRBJ2-7 TRBV4-2 NA NA TGTGCCAGCAGCCAGGATCCCCAGAAATACGAGCAGTACTTC CASSQDPQKYEQYF
TRBJ2-7 TRBV19 NA NA TGTGCCAGTAGGTCGCCTGGCAAATCCTACGAGCAGTACTTC CASRSPGKSYEQYF
TRBJ2-5 TRBV6-6 few NA TGTGCCAGCAGTTACTCGCGGGGCCCAGTTCAAGAGACCCAGTACTTC CASSYSRGPVQETQYF
TRBJ2-3 TRBV20-1 NA TRBD2 TGCAGTGCTAGTTTTTCTAGCGGCCGCACAGATACGCAGTATTTT CSASFSSGRTDTQYF
TRBJ2-5 TRBV12-3/TRBV12-4 NA TRBD2 TGTGCCAGCAGTTCGCAAGGGCGGGGGGAAGAGACCCAGTACTTC CASSSQGRGEETQYF
TRBJ2-2 TRBV7-2 NA TRBD1 TGTGCCAGCAGCCCACAGGGGGCGGAATTCACCGGGGAGCTGTTTTTT CASSPQGAEFTGELFF
TRBJ1-4 TRBV18 few NA TGTGCCAGCTCACCTCAGGGCGCCAGCTCCAATGAAAAACTGTTTTTT CASSPQGASSNEKLFF
TRBJ2-1 TRBV4-2 few NA TGTGCCAGCAGCCAAGATCTGATGAACTTGAGGCAGTTCTTC CASSQDLMNLRQFF
TRBJ2-1 TRBV5-1 few NA TGCGCCAGCAGCCAACAAAGCCGGACACAGGTCAACAATGAGCAGTTCTTC CASSQQSRTQVNNEQFF
TRBJ2-3 TRBV20-1 once TRBD1 TGCAGTGCTTACCGGGGACAGGGAAGAGGTGACACGCAGTATTTT CSAYRGQGRGDTQYF
TRBJ2-1 TRBV7-2 NA NA TGTGCCAGCAGCCAAGGTCTGGGGCTTGGGCAGTTCTTC CASSQGLGLGQFF
TRBJ1-1 TRBV6-2/TRBV6-3 NA TRBD1 TGTGCCAGCAGGATGACAGGGGGCACTGAAGCTTTCTTT CASRMTGGTEAFF
TRBJ2-1 TRBV20-1 few NA TGCAGTGCTACAAAAGGGGGGCCGGTTGGAGAGCAGTTCTTC CSATKGGPVGEQFF
TRBJ2-1 TRBV7-9 few TRBD1 TGTGCCAGCAGCTTACTGCAGGGGGCCTACAATGAGCAGTTCTTC CASSLLQGAYNEQFF
TRBJ2-5 TRBV4-3 NA TRBD1 TGCGCCAGCAGCCAAGGTTTTTCGGGGACAGGGGAAGAGACCCAGTACTTC CASSQGFSGTGEETQYF
TRBJ1-2 TRBV9 few TRBD1 TGTGCCAGCAGCGCGTTGTACAGGGGTAACTATGGCTACACCTTC CASSALYRGNYGYTF
TRBJ2-2 TRBV5-1 NA NA TGCGCCAGCAGACGAATAGGGGGAGCCGGGGAGCTGTTTTTT CASRRIGGAGELFF
TRBJ2-7 TRBV6-1 NA TRBD1 TGTGCCAGCAGTACCGGGACAGGGCCGAGCTCCTACGAGCAGTACTTC CASSTGTGPSSYEQYF
TRBJ2-1 TRBV24-1 NA TRBD1 TGTGCCACCAGCGGACAGGGAGATTATGAGCAGTTCTTC CATSGQGDYEQFF
TRBJ1-2 TRBV7-9 NA NA TGTGCCAGCAGCTTCGGGACCTTTGCGGGTGGCTACACCTTC CASSFGTFAGGYTF
TRBJ2-3 TRBV9 few TRBD2 TGTGCCAGCAGCGTAGCCAGCGGGGTCTCTAGCACAGATACGCAGTATTTT CASSVASGVSSTDTQYF
TRBJ2-3 TRBV29-1 NA TRBD2 TGCAGCGTTGGGGGACTAGGGAGCACAGATACGCAGTATTTT CSVGGLGSTDTQYF
TRBJ2-7 TRBV7-3 NA NA TGTGCTAACCACGAGGGGGGTCGAGAGCAGTACTTC CANHEGGREQYF
TRBJ2-6 TRBV5-1 few NA TGCGCCAGCAGGCGGCATTTAATCTCTGGGGCCAACGTCCTGACTTTC CASRRHLISGANVLTF
TRBJ1-2 TRBV9 few NA TGTGCCAGCGCGGACATCTACTATGGCTACACCTTC CASADIYYGYTF
TRBJ2-7 TRBV5-1 NA NA TGCGCCAGCAGCTTGGGATGGGGAAGCTACGAGCAGTACTTC CASSLGWGSYEQYF
TRBJ1-5 TRBV12-3/TRBV12-4 few NA TGTGCCAGCAGGTTAGACAGCAGTAGCAATCAGCCCCAGCATTTT CASRLDSSSNQPQHF
TRBJ2-7 TRBV7-2 NA NA TGTGCCAGCAGCTTAGGCAGATGGAACTCCTACGAGCAGTACTTC CASSLGRWNSYEQYF
TRBJ2-2 TRBV11-2 few TRBD1 TGTGCCACCCGGGACAGACCGAACACCGGGGAGCTGTTTTTT CATRDRPNTGELFF
TRBJ1-5 TRBV6-1 few NA TGTGCCAGCAGTCCCCGAGGGGCTTATAGCAATCAGCCCCAGCATTTT CASSPRGAYSNQPQHF
TRBJ2-6 TRBV11-3 few NA TGTGCCAGCAGCCCGGCAGGGGCTGGGGCCAACGTCCTGACTTTC CASSPAGAGANVLTF
TRBJ1-2 TRBV3-1 NA NA TGTGCCAGCAGCCAAGAGGGGGGTGACTATTATGGCTACACCTTC CASSQEGGDYYGYTF
TRBJ2-3 TRBV5-1 NA NA TGCGCCAGCAGCTTGGCTGAGTCGAAGACGTATACGCAGTATTTT CASSLAESKTYTQYF
TRBJ1-5 TRBV5-5 NA NA TGTGCCAGCAGCTTGGTTCCAGGGTACAATCAGCCCCAGCATTTT CASSLVPGYNQPQHF
TRBJ1-5 TRBV4-3 few TRBD1 TGCGCCAGCGGTACGAGACAGGGAAATCAGCCCCAGCATTTT CASGTRQGNQPQHF
TRBJ1-1 TRBV6-6 many NA TGTGCCAGCAGCCCGGGACGGTCGACTGAAGCTTTCTTT CASSPGRSTEAFF
TRBJ1-1 TRBV7-2 many NA TGTGCCAGCAGCAAAGGGGACACAATGAACACTGAAGCTTTCTTT CASSKGDTMNTEAFF
TRBJ2-7 TRBV18 NA TRBD1 TGTGCCAGCTCACCATTTGACAGGGTGTCCTACGAGCAGTACTTC CASSPFDRVSYEQYF
TRBJ1-4 TRBV20-1 NA TRBD1 TGCAGTGCCATAGGGGGGAGGGGACAGAATGAAAAACTGTTTTTT CSAIGGRGQNEKLFF
TRBJ2-5 TRBV7-2 few NA TGTGCCAGCAGCTGGGCAAGGGGAGGAGAGACCCAGTACTTC CASSWARGGETQYF
TRBJ2-3 TRBV20-1 NA TRBD2 TGCAGTGCCCCGGGGACTAGTACAGATACGCAGTATTTT CSAPGTSTDTQYF
TRBJ1-5 TRBV20-1 few NA TGCAGTGCTAGCGCAGAAGGTGGTCAGCCCCAGCATTTT CSASAEGGQPQHF
TRBJ1-2 TRBV11-2 NA NA TGTGCTAGCAGCCTACACGGCTATGGCTACACCTTC CASSLHGYGYTF
TRBJ2-3 TRBV3-1 few NA TGTGCCAGCAGCCAGGATGGTGGCCTTTTACGACCTAGCACAGATACGCAGTATTTT CASSQDGGLLRPSTDTQYF